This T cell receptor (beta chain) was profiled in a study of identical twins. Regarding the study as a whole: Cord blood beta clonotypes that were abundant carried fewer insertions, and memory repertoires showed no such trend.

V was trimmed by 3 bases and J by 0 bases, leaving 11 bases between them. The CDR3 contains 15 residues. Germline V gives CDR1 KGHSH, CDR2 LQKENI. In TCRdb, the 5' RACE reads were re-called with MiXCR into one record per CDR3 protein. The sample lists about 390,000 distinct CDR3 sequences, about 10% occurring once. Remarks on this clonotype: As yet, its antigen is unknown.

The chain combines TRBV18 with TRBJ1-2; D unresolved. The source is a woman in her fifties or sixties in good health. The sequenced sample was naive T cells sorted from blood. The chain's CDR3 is CASSPMDGANYGYTF. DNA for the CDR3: TGTGCCAGCTCACCTATGGACGGAGCTAACTATGGCTACACCTTC.